The sample holds many counts of the clone carrying this T cell receptor (beta chain). Its target is unknown. Conversion of TCR transcripts into cDNA relied on 5'RACE template switching, which added a universal primer site and UMIs. TCRdb used MiXCR to reprocess the 5' RACE reads, holding one entry per CDR3 protein. The sample comprises a few hundred thousand distinct CDR3 sequences, roughly 6.3% of which are singletons, and roughly 1% rests with the top ten. The CDR3 runs to 13 residues. The V end lost 1 base, the J end lost 0 bases, and 3 bases lay between the germline ends. CDR1 is SGHRS and CDR2 is YFSETQ in the germline V gene. This specimen comes from a study of T cells after yellow fever vaccination. Study-wide points: Among primary-vaccination clones, most reappeared after the booster, at 96% for CD4 and 88% for CD8.

This chain joins TRBV5-1 and TRBJ2-3; D not resolved. The source material was CD4+ T cells sorted from PBMCs, sampled on the day of the yellow fever booster vaccination. The clonotype was recovered from a man younger than 45 who received the YFV17D yellow fever vaccine. The DNA of the CDR3 is TGCGCCAGCAGCTTGTCCAGCACAGATACGCAGTATTTT. Encoded protein: CASSLSSTDTQYF.